The clone carrying this TCR beta chain was seen a few times. Antigen specificity is unknown. The data stem from a study of T cell repertoires in cytomegalovirus infection. TCRdb re-analysed the reads in MiXCR, keeping a single row per CDR3 protein. There are about 83,000 distinct CDR3 sequences in the sample; roughly 44% occur only once, and over 90% lies in the top ten. V lost 2 bases and J lost 6, with 14 bases in between. Per germline, CDR1 MNHEY and CDR2 SVGAGI. The CDR3 consists of 15 residues. The TCR was taken from a human donor in good health (CMV status not recorded). Some clones in this sample may be carry-over from other donors' samples. V is TRBV6-5 and J is TRBJ2-1; D gene ambiguous. The starting material was CD8+ T cells from cultured PBMCs, obtained from culture after CMV antigen stimulation. The CDR3 reads CASSYRPHGSNEQFF. The DNA of the CDR3 is TGTGCCAGCAGTTACCGGCCTCATGGGTCCAATGAGCAGTTCTTC.